This paragraph covers one T cell receptor (beta chain) sequence. Original analysis: Amplified reference gene primers provided the basis for estimating nucleated cell counts. Profiling relied on immunoSEQ multiplex PCR, and the TCRdb table lists in-frame clones only, not all of them. The V and J calls and clone size come from that table; D and trimming were worked out from the DNA. The table records under 80,000 clones, 80% to 90% of them present only once. The germline gives CDR1 LNHDA, CDR2 SQIVND (reference sequence). CDR3 length equals 17 residues. V lost 2 bases to trimming and J lost 0 bases, with 14 bases between them. This specimen comes from a study of blood T cell repertoires in COVID-19. The wider study: Collection of acute and convalescent COVID-19 samples took place in the United States, Italy and Spain. PBMCs, B-cell-depleted T cells, or T cells provided the cDNA or gDNA that made up the material.

This receptor was identified in an older man in a cohort sampled during active COVID-19. Input material: peripheral blood. This sequence joins TRBV19 and TRBJ1-5, with TRBD1 as a possible D gene (6 bases). CDR3 DNA: TGTGCCAGTAGTATAAAGGCAGGGGACTATAGCAATCAGCCCCAGCATTTT. It translates to CASSIKAGDYSNQPQHF.